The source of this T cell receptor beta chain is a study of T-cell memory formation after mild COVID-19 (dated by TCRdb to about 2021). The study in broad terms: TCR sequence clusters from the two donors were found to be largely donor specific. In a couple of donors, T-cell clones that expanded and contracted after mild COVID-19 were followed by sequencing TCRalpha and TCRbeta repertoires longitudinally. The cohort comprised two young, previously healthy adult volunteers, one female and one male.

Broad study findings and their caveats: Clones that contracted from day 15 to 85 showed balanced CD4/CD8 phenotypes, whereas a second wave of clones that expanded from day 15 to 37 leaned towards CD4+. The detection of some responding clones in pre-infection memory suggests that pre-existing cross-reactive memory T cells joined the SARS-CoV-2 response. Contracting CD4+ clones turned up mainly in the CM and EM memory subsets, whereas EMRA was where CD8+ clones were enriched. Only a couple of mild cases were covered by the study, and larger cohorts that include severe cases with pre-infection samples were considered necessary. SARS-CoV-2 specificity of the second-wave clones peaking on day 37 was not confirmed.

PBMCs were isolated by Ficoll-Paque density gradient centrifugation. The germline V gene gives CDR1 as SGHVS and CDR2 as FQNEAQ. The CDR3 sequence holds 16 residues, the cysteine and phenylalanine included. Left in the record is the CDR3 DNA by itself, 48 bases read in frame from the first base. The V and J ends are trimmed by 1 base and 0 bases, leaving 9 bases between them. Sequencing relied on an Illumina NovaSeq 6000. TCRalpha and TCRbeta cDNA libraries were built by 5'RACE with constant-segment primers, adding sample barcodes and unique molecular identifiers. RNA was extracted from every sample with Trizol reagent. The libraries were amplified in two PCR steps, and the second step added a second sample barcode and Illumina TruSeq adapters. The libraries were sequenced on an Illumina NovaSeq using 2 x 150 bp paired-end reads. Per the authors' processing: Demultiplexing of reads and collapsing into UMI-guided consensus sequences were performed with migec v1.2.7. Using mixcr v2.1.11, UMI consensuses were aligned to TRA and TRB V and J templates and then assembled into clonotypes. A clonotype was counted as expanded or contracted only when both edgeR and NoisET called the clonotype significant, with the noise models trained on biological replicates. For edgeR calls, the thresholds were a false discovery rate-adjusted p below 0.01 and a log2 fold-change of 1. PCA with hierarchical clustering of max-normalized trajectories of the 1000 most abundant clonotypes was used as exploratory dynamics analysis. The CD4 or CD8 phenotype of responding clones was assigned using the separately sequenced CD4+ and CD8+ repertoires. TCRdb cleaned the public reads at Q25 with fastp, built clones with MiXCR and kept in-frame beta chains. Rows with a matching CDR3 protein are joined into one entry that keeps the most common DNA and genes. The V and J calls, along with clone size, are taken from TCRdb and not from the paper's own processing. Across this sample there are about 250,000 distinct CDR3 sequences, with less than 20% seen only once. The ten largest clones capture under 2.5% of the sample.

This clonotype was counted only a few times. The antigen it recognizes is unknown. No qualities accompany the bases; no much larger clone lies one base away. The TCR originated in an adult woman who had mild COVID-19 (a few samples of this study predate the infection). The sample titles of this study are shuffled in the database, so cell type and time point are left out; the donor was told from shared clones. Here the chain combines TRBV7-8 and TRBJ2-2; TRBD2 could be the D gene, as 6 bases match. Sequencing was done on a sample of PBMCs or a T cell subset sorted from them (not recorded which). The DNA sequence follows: TGTGCCAGCAGCTTAGAGGAGGGAGCGAACACCGGGGAGCTGTTTTTT. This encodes CASSLEEGANTGELFF.